The 26 T cell receptor beta chains below were found in one sample sequenced in a study of glioma-infiltrating T cells after dendritic cell vaccination. Produced via immunoSEQ multiplex PCR; TCRdb's table is partial and in-frame only. The table lists roughly 83,000 clones, approximately 90% of them singletons. The material sequenced was blood, taken before dendritic cell vaccination. The source of these receptors is a human donor with glioblastoma.

The CDR3 DNA follows: TGCGCCAGCAGCCAAGGACAGGGCGACAATCAGCCCCAGCATTTT. The encoded protein is CASSQGQGDNQPQHF. The chain recombines TRBV4-1 with TRBJ1-5; 7 bases map to TRBD1. With 1 base clipped from V and 3 bases from J, the junction kept 3 bases outside the gene matches. The CDR3 totals 15 residues. In germline, CDR1 is MGHRA, CDR2 YSYEKL.

V and J are TRBV9 and TRBJ2-1; 10 nucleotides agree with TRBD2. Per germline, CDR1 SGDLS and CDR2 YYNGEE. This CDR3 comprises 16 residues. After removal of 0 bases from V and 7 bases from J, the junction contained 7 bases not matched to a gene. The CDR3 sequence: CASSVGNSGGDNEQFF. The CDR3, as DNA: TGTGCCAGCAGCGTAGGGAACAGCGGGGGGGATAATGAGCAGTTCTTC. Looking up the rest from reference TRBV9 and TRBJ2-1 gives the full variable domain: DSGVTQTPKHLITATGQRVTLRCSPRSGDLSVYWYQQSLDQGLQFLIQYYNGEERAKGNILERFSAQQFPDLHSELNLSSLELGDSALYFCASSVGNSGGDNEQFFGPGTRLTVL.

This clone was observed a handful of times. The CDR3 loop is CASSLRQGAWGNSPLHF. For the CDR3, the DNA is TGTGCCAGCAGCCTTCGACAGGGGGCGTGGGGGAATTCACCCCTCCACTTT. The chain uses TRBV11-2 and TRBJ1-6; 10 nucleotides align to TRBD1. CDR1 and CDR2 from the germline V gene are SGHAT and FQNNGV. Unmatched junction bases numbered 11, after V lost 5 bases and J lost 7 bases. The CDR3 loop spans 17 amino acids.

V and J are TRBV2 and TRBJ1-2; TRBD1 matches 9 bases. Trimming at V came to 6 bases and at J to 4 bases, leaving 3 bases not matched to a gene. This CDR3 spans 13 amino acids. Germline values: CDR1 SNHLY, CDR2 FYNNEI. CDR3 region: CASRPGQGYGYTF. The CDR3 nucleotides read TGTGCCAGCAGGCCGGGACAGGGCTATGGCTACACCTTC.

V is TRBV19 and J is TRBJ1-2; the D gene is possibly TRBD1 (6 bases). Germline V gives CDR1 LNHDA, CDR2 SQIVND (reference sequence). The germline V and J ends were trimmed by 4 bases and 0 bases, with 9 bases remaining between them. There are 14 residues in the CDR3. CDR3 bases: TGTGCCAGTAGTACACAGGGAGCTAACTATGGCTACACCTTC. It is translated as CASSTQGANYGYTF.

The genes are TRBV7-2 and TRBJ1-1; D is uncertain. This CDR3 has 14 amino acids. Germline CDR1 is SGHTA and CDR2 is FQGNSA. The V end lost 1 base, the J end lost 4 bases, and 10 bases lay between the germline ends. CDR3 loop: CASSLGAGPTEAFF. For the CDR3, the DNA is TGTGCCAGCAGCTTAGGGGCAGGCCCCACTGAAGCTTTCTTT.

A word on this clone: Mismatch with germline at one junction end may stem from a read error. The V gene is TRBV7-2, the J gene TRBJ2-1; 8 positions match TRBD2. The CDR3 runs to 14 residues. Germline V gives CDR1 SGHTA, CDR2 FQGNSA. The CDR3 loop reads CASNLAGRGDEQFF. The CDR3 DNA is TGTGCCAGCAACTTAGCGGGACGGGGGGATGAGCAGTTCTTC.

The chain is built from TRBV5-4 and TRBJ2-5, with 8 nucleotides matching TRBD2. The CDR3 extends over 14 amino acids. After removal of 2 bases from V and 5 bases from J, the junction contained 5 bases not matched to a gene. Germline CDR1 reads SGHNT; CDR2 reads YYREEE (reference sequence). DNA of the CDR3: TGTGCCAGCAGCTTCTTGCGGGAGGTGGAGACCCAGTACTTC. This codes for CASSFLREVETQYF.

The V and J genes are TRBV18 and TRBJ1-2, with TRBD1 identical over 9 bases. V was pared by 4 bases and J by 3 bases, with 6 bases of the junction left unmatched. Germline CDR1 KGHSH, CDR2 LQKENI. This CDR3 has 15 amino acids. The CDR3 DNA reads as TGTGCCAGCTCACTACAGGGGGCCCAGGACTATGGCTACACCTTC. Translated: CASSLQGAQDYGYTF.

Comments on this clone: A read error may account for a junction end that differs from germline. V is TRBV5-4 and J is TRBJ1-6; 7 positions agree with TRBD1. Germline lookup yields CDR1 SGHNT and CDR2 YYREEE (reference sequence). CDR3 length: 13 residues. For the CDR3, the DNA is TGTGCCAGCAGGGACAGGAATAATTCACTCCTCCACTTT. This codes for CASRDRNNSLLHF.

This rearrangement joins TRBV19 to TRBJ1-5; TRBD1 might be the D (5 bases). CDR1 and CDR2 from the germline V gene are LNHDA and SQIVND (reference sequence). The V end lost 3 bases, the J end lost 9 bases, and 21 bases lay between the germline ends. The CDR3 sequence is 16 residues long. The chain's CDR3 is CASSIGAGYMGSPQHF. The CDR3 bases are TGTGCCAGTAGTATTGGCGCAGGGTACATGGGATCGCCCCAGCATTTT.

The rearrangement joins TRBV6-5 to TRBJ1-6; a possible D gene is TRBD1 (5 bases). The CDR3 contains 16 residues. Trimming removed 2 bases from V and 7 bases from J, with 15 bases in between. Germline V gives CDR1 MNHEY, CDR2 SVGAGI. CDR3 sequence (DNA): TGTGCCAGCAGTTACGCGGGGCCCTCCCCGAATTCACCCCTCCACTTT. This gives the protein CASSYAGPSPNSPLHF.

The chain links TRBV27 to TRBJ1-4; weak D call: TRBD1 (6 bases). This CDR3 is built from 15 residues. Trimming pared 5 bases from V and 4 bases from J, leaving 14 bases between. CDR1 is MNHEY and CDR2 is SMNVEV in the germline V gene (reference sequence). CDR3 residues: CASSPQGLGNEKLFF. DNA of the CDR3: TGTGCCAGCAGTCCCCAGGGGTTGGGTAATGAAAAACTGTTTTTT.

This clone was recorded only once. V is TRBV6-1 and J is TRBJ2-1, with 9 bases lining up with TRBD2. CDR3 size: 16 residues. The germline gives CDR1 MNHNS, CDR2 SASEGT. Trimming removed 1 base from V and 9 bases from J; junction bases left unmatched: 10. The DNA for the CDR3 is TGTGCCAGCAGTGAAGAATTGGCGGGAGGGCCGTTTGAGCAGTTCTTC. Its protein product is CASSEELAGGPFEQFF.

The chain employs TRBV15 and TRBJ2-2, with 13 nucleotides matching TRBD2. Germline-derived CDR1 and CDR2 are LNHNV and YYDKDF (reference sequence). V lost 3 bases, J lost 5 bases, and 6 bases stayed unmatched. This CDR3 contains 17 residues. The CDR3 DNA sequence: TGTGCCACCAGCAGTCCGGGACTAGCGGGGCGGACCGGGGAGCTGTTTTTT. It yields the protein CATSSPGLAGRTGELFF.

This clone was found a few times. The J gene is TRBJ1-5, the V gene TRBV7-8; D is undetermined. Germline CDR1 SGHVS, CDR2 FQNEAQ. CDR3 length equals 16 residues. V was pared by 1 base and J by 6 bases, with 16 bases between. In DNA form, the CDR3 reads TGTGCCAGCAGCTTAGATGTAAGGAGGGTCGGTCAGCCCCAGCATTTT. Translation gives CASSLDVRRVGQPQHF.

This clone was found a few times. CDR3 in amino acids: CASKPSGSLTYNEQFF. In DNA, the CDR3 is TGTGCCAGTAAGCCTAGCGGGAGTTTAACCTACAATGAGCAGTTCTTC. The V gene is TRBV19, the J gene TRBJ2-1; 10 bases fit TRBD2. The CDR3 contains 16 residues. Trimming removed 7 bases from V and 2 bases from J; junction bases left unmatched: 8. CDR1 is LNHDA and CDR2 is SQIVND in the germline V gene (reference sequence).

This chain uses TRBV4-3 with TRBJ1-4; unclear D gene. Trimming cost V 3 bases and J 8 bases, with 16 bases left between them. Germline assignment: CDR1 LGHNA and CDR2 YSLEER. This CDR3 has 15 residues. The CDR3 nucleotides are TGCGCCAGCAGCCACGCGTCTGCCGTTACGGAAAAACTGTTTTTT. This codes for CASSHASAVTEKLFF.

CDR3 in DNA: TGTGCCAGCAGGGCAGGTCACTGGGACTATGGCTACACCTTC. Translating it yields CASRAGHWDYGYTF. The rearrangement joins TRBV6-1 to TRBJ1-2; D is uncertain. The CDR3 length is 14 residues. The germline gives CDR1 MNHNS, CDR2 SASEGT. Deletions cut 6 bases from V and 3 bases from J, with 14 bases between.

This chain uses TRBV6-5 with TRBJ2-7; 9 positions agree with TRBD1. The germline V gene encodes CDR1 MNHEY and CDR2 SVGAGI. This CDR3 region has 15 residues. The V segment lost 2 bases and the J segment 3 bases; nucleotides outside the gene matches: 5. CDR3 in amino acids: CASSYTGQGNYEQYF. The CDR3 DNA reads TGTGCCAGCAGTTACACGGGACAGGGAAACTACGAGCAGTACTTC.

The CDR3 spells CSARASYEQYF. The CDR3 DNA follows: TGCAGTGCTAGAGCGTCCTACGAGCAGTACTTC. This chain connects TRBV20-1 to TRBJ2-7; no definite D call. The CDR3 spans 11 residues. Per germline, CDR1 DFQATT and CDR2 SNEGSKA (reference sequence). The V end was cut by 1 base, the J end by 1 base, with 2 bases between.

Points on this clone: A junction end diverges from the germline sequence, so it may reflect a read error. The V and J genes are TRBV7-3 and TRBJ1-3; no clear D. The CDR3 covers 15 residues. The V gene's germline CDR1 is SGHTA and CDR2 FQGTGA. The chain's CDR3 is CASSLTTGAGNTIYF. In DNA, the CDR3 is TGTGCCAGCAGCCTAACCACGGGAGCTGGAAACACCATATATTTT.

This chain connects TRBV28 to TRBJ1-2; 7 bases fit TRBD1. The trim removed 6 bases at V and 3 bases at J, leaving 10 bases unmatched. From germline, CDR1 is MDHEN and CDR2 SYDVKM. This CDR3 has 15 amino acids. CDR3 nucleotides: TGTGCCAGCAGCCGCGACAGGGTTCTTCACTATGGCTACACCTTC. This encodes CASSRDRVLHYGYTF.

V is TRBV6-5 and J is TRBJ1-2; no firm D call. This CDR3 has 14 residues. CDR1 is MNHEY and CDR2 is SVGAGI in the germline V gene. The V end lost 4 bases, the J end lost 4 bases, and 13 bases lay between the germline ends. The CDR3 DNA reads TGTGCCAGCAGTTTCGATTTGGCTCTCTATGGCTACACCTTC. As protein: CASSFDLALYGYTF.

J is TRBJ2-3 and V is TRBV7-9; TRBD2 is a possible D gene (6 bases). V lost 5 bases and J lost 2, with 11 bases in between. The CDR3 is 14 residues long. CDR1 and CDR2 (germline): SEHNR, FQNEAQ (reference sequence). The CDR3 bases are TGTGCCAGCAGCCCCCGGGACTCCACAGATACGCAGTATTTT. Amino acid sequence: CASSPRDSTDTQYF.

This clone came up once. This chain connects TRBV6-5 to TRBJ2-7, with a weak D call TRBD2 (6 bases). V was trimmed by 6 bases and J by 0 bases, leaving 9 bases between them. Germline assignment: CDR1 MNHEY and CDR2 SVGAGI. The CDR3 is made up of 13 amino acids. The CDR3 region is CASREGSSYEQYF. In nucleotides, the CDR3 is TGTGCCAGCAGGGAGGGTAGCTCCTACGAGCAGTACTTC.